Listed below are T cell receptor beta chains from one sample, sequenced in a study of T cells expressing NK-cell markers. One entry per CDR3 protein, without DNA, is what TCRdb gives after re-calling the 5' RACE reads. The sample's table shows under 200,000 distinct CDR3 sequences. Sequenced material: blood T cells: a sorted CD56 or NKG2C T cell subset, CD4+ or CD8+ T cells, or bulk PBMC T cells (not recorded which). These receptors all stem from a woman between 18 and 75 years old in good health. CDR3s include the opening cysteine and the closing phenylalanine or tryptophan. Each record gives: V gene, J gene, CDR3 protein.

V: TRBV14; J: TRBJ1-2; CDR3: CASSQRKGWATPSPHF
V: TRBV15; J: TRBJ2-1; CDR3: CATSRERIAAYNEQFF
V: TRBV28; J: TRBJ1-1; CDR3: CASSSMEGAHTEAFF
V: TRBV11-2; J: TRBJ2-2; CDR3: CASSLDRGELFF
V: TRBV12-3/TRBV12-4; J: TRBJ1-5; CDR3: CASRSGPGGNQPQHF
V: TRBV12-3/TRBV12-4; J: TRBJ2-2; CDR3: CASSPQGPRTGELFF
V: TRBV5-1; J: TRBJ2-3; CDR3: CASMSGGGYSTDTQYF
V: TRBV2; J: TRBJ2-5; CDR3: CASSEAVETQYF
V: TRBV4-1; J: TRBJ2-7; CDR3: CASSPRPKGTGKSRMRPGEQYF
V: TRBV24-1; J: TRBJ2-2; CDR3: CATSETGTVNTGELFF
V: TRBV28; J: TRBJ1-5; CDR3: CASSVTGRGNQPQHF
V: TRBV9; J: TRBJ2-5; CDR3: CASILNSGVQETQYF
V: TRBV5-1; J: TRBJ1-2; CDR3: CASSLEPGYYGYTF
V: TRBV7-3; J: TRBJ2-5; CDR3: CASSSLPGTETQYF
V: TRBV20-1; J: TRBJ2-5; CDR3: CSATQDWVETQYF
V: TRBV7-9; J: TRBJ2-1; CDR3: CASRGVGQSNEQFF
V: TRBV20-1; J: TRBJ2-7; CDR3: CSASPSGRGYEQYF
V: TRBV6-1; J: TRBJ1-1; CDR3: CASTSTGANTEAFF
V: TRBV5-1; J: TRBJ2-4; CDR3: CASTFSGTSGGDIQYF
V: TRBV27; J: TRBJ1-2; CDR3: CASSPPGQVHGYTF
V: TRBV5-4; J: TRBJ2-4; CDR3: CASSLDLEGLAGGLAKNIQYF
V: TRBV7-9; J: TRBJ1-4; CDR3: CASSPDRGEKLFF
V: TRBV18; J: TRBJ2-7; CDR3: CASSPLEGGHEQYF
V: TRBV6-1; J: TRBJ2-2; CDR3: CASRRAGALGTGELFF
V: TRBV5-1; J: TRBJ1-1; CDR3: CASSLGDRLPDEAFF
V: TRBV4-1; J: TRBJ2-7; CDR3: CASRRELAGDEQYF
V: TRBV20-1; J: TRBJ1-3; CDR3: CSARVGPALEGNTIYF